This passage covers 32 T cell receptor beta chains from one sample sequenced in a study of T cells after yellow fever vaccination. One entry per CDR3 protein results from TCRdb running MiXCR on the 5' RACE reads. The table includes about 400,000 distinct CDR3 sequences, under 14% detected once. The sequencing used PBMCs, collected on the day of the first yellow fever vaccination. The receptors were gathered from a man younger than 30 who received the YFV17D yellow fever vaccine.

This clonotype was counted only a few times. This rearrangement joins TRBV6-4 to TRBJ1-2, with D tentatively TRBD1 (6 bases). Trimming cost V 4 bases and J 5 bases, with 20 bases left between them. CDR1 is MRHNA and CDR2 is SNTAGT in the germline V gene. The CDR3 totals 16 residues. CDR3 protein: CASSVKLGAYTYGYTF. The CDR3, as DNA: TGTGCCAGCAGTGTGAAATTGGGGGCATATACGTATGGCTACACCTTC.

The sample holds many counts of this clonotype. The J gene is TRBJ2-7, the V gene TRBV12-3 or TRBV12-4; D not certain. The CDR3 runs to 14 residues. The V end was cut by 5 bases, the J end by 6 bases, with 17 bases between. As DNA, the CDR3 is TGTGCCAGCAGTCCAAGGACGGAAGTGTCCGAGCAGTACTTC. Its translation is CASSPRTEVSEQYF.

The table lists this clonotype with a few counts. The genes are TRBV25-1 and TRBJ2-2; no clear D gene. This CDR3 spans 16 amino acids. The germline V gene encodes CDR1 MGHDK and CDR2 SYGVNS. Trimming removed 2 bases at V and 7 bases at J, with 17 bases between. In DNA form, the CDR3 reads TGTGCCAGCAGTGAAGTTTACAGACCGCGCCACGGGGAGCTGTTTTTT. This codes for CASSEVYRPRHGELFF.

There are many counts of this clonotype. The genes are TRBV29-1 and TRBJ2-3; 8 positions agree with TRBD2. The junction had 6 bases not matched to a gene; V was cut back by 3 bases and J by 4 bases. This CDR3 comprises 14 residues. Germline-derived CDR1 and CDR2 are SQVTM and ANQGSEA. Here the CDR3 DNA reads TGCAGCGTTGACGGACGGGGGGGTGCAGATACGCAGTATTTT. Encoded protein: CSVDGRGGADTQYF.

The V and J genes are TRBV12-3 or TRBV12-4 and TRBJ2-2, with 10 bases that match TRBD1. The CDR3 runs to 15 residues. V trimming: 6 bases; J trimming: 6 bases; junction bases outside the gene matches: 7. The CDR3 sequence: CASRIRDRGPGELFF. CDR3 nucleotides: TGTGCCAGCAGGATCCGGGACAGGGGTCCCGGGGAGCTGTTTTTT.

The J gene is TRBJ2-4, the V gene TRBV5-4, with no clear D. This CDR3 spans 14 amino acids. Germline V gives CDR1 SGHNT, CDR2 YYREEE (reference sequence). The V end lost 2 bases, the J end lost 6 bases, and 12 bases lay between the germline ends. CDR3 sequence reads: CASSFVGAGNIQYF. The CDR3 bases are TGTGCCAGCAGCTTCGTGGGCGCTGGAAACATTCAGTACTTC.

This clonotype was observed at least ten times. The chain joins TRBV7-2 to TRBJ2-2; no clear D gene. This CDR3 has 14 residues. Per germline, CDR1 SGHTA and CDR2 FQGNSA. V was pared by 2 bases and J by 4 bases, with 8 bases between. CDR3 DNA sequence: TGTGCCAGCAGCTTATGGCAGACCACCGGGGAGCTGTTTTTT. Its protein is CASSLWQTTGELFF.

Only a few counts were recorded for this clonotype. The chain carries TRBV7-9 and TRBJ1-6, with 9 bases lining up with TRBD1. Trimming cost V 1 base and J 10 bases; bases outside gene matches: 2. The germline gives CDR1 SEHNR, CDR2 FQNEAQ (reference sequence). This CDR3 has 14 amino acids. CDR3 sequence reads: CASSLGDRVSPLHF. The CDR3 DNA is TGTGCCAGCAGCTTAGGGGACAGGGTGTCACCCCTCCACTTT.

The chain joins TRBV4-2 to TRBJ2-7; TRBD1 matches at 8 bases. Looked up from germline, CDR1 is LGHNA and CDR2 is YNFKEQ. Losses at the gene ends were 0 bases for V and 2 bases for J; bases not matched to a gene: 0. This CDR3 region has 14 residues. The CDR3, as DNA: TGTGCCAGCAGCCAAGAGGACAGGGCCTACGAGCAGTACTTC. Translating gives CASSQEDRAYEQYF.

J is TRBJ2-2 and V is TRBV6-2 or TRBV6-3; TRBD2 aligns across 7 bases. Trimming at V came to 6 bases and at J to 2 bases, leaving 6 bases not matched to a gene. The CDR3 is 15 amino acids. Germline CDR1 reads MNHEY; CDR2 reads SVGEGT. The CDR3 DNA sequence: TGTGCCAGCAGGCACCGGGACTACAACACCGGGGAGCTGTTTTTT. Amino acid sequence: CASRHRDYNTGELFF.

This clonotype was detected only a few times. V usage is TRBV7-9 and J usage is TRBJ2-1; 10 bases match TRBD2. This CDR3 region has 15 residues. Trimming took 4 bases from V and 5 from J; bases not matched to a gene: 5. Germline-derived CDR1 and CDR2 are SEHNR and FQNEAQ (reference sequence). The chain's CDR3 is CASSSTSGPHNEQFF. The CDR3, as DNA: TGTGCCAGCAGCTCGACTAGCGGGCCCCACAATGAGCAGTTCTTC.

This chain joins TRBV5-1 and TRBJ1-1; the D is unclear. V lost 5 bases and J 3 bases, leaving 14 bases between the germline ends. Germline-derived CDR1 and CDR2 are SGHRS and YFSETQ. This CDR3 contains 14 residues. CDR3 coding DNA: TGCGCCAGCAGTCCAGCGGGTTTCGACACTGAAGCTTTCTTT. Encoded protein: CASSPAGFDTEAFF. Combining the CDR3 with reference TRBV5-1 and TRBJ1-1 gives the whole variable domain KAGVTQTPRYLIKTRGQQVTLSCSPISGHRSVSWYQQTPGQGLQFLFEYFSETQRNKGNFPGRFSGRQFSNSRSEMNVSTLELGDSALYLCASSPAGFDTEAFFGQGTRLTVV.

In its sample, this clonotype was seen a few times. This CDR3 is CSVSTGLNTEAFF. CDR3 DNA sequence: TGCAGCGTTAGTACAGGTTTAAACACTGAAGCTTTCTTT. V gene TRBV29-1 combines with J gene TRBJ1-1; tentatively, D is TRBD1 (5 bases). Germline V lookup: CDR1 SQVTM, CDR2 ANQGSEA. CDR3 length: 13 residues. The ends were cut back, 5 bases at V and 2 bases at J, with 12 bases in the middle.

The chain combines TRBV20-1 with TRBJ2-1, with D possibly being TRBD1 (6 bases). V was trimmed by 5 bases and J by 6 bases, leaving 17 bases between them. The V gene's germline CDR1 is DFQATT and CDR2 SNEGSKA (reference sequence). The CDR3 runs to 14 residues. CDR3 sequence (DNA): TGCAGTGCTGCGAGGGGGTTTCGGGTCAATGAGCAGTTCTTC. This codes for CSAARGFRVNEQFF.

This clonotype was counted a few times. The CDR3 is CASSLDWSTDTQYF. In nucleotides, the CDR3 is TGTGCCAGCAGCCTGGACTGGAGCACAGATACGCAGTATTTT. This rearrangement joins TRBV5-4 to TRBJ2-3; possibly TRBD2 for D (5 bases). CDR3 length equals 14 residues. Trimming pared 4 bases from V and 0 bases from J, leaving 9 bases between. Germline CDR1 and CDR2: SGHNT and YYREEE (reference sequence).

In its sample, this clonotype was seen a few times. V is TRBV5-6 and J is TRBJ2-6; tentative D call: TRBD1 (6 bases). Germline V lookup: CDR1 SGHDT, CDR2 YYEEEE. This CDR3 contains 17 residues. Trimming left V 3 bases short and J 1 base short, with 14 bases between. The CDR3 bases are TGTGCCAGCAGCTGGCGCAGGGGAAATTCTGGGGCCAACGTCCTGACTTTC. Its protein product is CASSWRRGNSGANVLTF. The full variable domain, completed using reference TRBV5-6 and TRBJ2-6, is DAGVTQSPTHLIKTRGQQVTLRCSPKSGHDTVSWYQQALGQGPQFIFQYYEEEERQRGNFPDRFSGHQFPNYSSELNVNALLLGDSALYLCASSWRRGNSGANVLTFGAGSRLTVL.

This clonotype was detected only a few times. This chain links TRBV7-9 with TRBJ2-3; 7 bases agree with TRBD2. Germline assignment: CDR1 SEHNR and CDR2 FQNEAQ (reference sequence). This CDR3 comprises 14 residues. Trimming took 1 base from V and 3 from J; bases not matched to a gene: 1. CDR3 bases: TGTGCCAGCAGCTTAGAACTAGCGACAGATACGCAGTATTTT. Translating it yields CASSLELATDTQYF.

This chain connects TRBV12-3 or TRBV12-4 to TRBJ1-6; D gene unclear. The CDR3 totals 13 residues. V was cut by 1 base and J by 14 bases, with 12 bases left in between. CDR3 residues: CASSLGPVRALHF. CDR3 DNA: TGTGCCAGCAGTTTAGGGCCGGTTCGGGCCCTCCACTTT.

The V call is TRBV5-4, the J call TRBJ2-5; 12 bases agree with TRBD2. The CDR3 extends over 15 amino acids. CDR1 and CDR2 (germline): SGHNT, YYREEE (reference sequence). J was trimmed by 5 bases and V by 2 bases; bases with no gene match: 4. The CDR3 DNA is TGTGCCAGCAGCTTCGCCACTAGCGGGGGGGAGACCCAGTACTTC. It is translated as CASSFATSGGETQYF.

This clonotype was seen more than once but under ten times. CDR3 sequence: CASSPIGWADTQYF. The CDR3 region has the DNA TGTGCCAGCTCACCGATAGGGTGGGCAGATACGCAGTATTTT. This sequence joins TRBV18 and TRBJ2-3; D gene unclear. CDR3 length: 14 residues. The V end was cut by 3 bases, the J end by 4 bases, with 11 bases between. Per germline, CDR1 KGHSH and CDR2 LQKENI.

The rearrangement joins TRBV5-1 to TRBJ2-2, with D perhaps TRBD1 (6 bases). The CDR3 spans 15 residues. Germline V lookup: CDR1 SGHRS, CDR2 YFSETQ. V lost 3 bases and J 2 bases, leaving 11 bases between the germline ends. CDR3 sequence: CASSWDNTNTGELFF. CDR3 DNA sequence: TGCGCCAGCAGCTGGGACAACACTAACACCGGGGAGCTGTTTTTT.

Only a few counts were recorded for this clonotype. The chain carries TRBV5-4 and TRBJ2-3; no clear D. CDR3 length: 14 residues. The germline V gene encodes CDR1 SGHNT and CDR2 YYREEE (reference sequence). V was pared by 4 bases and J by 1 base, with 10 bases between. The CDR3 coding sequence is TGTGCCAGCAGCGCCCGGGCGGGCACAGATACGCAGTATTTT. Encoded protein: CASSARAGTDTQYF.

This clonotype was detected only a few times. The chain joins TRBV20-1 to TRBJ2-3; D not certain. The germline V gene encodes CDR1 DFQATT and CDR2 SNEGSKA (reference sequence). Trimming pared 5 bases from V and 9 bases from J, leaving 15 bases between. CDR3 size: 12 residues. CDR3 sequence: CSAGPPSGTQYF. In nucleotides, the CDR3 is TGCAGTGCTGGGCCTCCCTCGGGCACGCAGTATTTT.

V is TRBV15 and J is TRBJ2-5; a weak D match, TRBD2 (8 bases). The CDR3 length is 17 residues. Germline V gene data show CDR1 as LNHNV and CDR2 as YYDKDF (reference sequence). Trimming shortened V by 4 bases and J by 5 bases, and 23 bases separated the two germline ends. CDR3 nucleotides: TGTGCCACCAGCACATGGCGGGGGGACAGCATCGGGGAGACCCAGTACTTC. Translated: CATSTWRGDSIGETQYF.

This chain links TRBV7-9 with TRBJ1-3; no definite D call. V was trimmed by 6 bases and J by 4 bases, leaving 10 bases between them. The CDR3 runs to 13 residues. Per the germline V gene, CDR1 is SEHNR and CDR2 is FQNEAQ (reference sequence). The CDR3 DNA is TGTGCCAGCAGAATTAGCTCCGGAAACACCATATATTTT. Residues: CASRISSGNTIYF. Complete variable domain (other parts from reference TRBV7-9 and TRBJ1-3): DTGVSQNPRHKITKRGQNVTFRCDPISEHNRLYWYRQTLGQGPEFLTYFQNEAQLEKSRLLSDRFSAERPKGSFSTLEIQRTEQGDSAMYLCASRISSGNTIYFGEGSWLTVV.

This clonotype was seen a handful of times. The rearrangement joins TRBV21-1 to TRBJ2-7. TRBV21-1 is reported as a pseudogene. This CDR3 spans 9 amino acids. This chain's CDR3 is CAKSYEQYV. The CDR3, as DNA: TGTGCCAAGAGTTACGAGCAGTACGTC.

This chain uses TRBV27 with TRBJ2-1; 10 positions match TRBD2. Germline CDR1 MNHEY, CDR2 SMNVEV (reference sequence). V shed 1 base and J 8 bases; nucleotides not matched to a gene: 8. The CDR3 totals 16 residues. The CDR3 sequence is CASSLFPAGGPHEQFF. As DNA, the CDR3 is TGTGCCAGCAGTTTATTCCCAGCGGGGGGGCCTCATGAGCAGTTCTTC.

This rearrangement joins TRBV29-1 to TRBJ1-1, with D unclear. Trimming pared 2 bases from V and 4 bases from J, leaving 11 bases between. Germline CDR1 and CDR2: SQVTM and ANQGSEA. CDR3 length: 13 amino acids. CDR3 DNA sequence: TGCAGCGTTGAAAAGGGCCGGATCACTGAAGCTTTCTTT. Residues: CSVEKGRITEAFF.

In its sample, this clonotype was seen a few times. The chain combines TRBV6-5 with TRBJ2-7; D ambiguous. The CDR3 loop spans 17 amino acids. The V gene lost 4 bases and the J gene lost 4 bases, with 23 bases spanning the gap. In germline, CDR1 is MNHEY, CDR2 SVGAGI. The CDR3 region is CASSFVKAGKNSYEQYV. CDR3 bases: TGTGCCAGCAGTTTTGTTAAGGCCGGTAAGAATTCTTACGAGCAGTACGTC.

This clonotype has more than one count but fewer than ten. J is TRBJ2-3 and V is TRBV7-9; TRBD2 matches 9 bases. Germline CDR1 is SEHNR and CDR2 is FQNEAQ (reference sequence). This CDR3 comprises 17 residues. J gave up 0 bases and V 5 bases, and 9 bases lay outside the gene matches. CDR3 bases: TGTGCCAGCAGCCAGGGACTAGCCCTACTTAGCACAGATACGCAGTATTTT. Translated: CASSQGLALLSTDTQYF.

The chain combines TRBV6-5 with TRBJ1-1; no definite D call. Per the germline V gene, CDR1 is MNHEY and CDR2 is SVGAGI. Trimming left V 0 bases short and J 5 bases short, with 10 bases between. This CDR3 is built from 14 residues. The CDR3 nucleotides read TGTGCCAGCAGTTACTCGTTACAAAGGACTGAAGCTTTCTTT. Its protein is CASSYSLQRTEAFF.

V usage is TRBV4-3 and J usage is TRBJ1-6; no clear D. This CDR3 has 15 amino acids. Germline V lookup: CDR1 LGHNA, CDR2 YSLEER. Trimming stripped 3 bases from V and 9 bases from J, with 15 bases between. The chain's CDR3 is CASSQELLSGSPLHF. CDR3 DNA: TGCGCCAGCAGCCAGGAACTCCTGTCGGGTTCACCCCTCCACTTT.